A selection of T cell receptor beta chains follows, all from one sample in a study of blood T cell repertoires in COVID-19. Method: immunoSEQ multiplex PCR; TCRdb's copy keeps in-frame clones and lacks some. The sample lists roughly 240,000 clones; approximately 86% were seen once. Sequencing used peripheral blood. All receptors derive from a woman aged 55-70 years who had recovered from COVID-19. CDR3s include the opening cysteine and the closing phenylalanine or tryptophan. D genes are given only for firm matches. A clone size is listed for some rows: how often the clone was seen (once, few, many), or a class if it is expanded.

cdr3_nt cdr3_aa j_call v_call cdr3_length d_call clone_size
TGTGCCAGCGGACTAGCGGGGGAAGAGACCCAGTACTTC CASGLAGEETQYF TRBJ2-5 TRBV25-1 13 TRBD2 NA
TGTGCCAGCAGTTTATTAGCGGGGGATAGCAATCAGCCCCAGCATTTT CASSLLAGDSNQPQHF TRBJ1-5 TRBV28 16 NA few
TGCGCCAGCAGCTTGGCCGGAGGGACAGAGACCCAGTACTTC CASSLAGGTETQYF TRBJ2-5 TRBV5-1 14 NA NA
TGTGCCAGCAGCTCCCTCGGACAGGGGGTTTGGAACACCATATATTTT CASSSLGQGVWNTIYF TRBJ1-3 TRBV5-6 16 TRBD1 NA
TGTGCCAGCAGCCCAGGGACAGGGGGCGAACAAGAGACCCAGTACTTC CASSPGTGGEQETQYF TRBJ2-5 TRBV7-9 16 TRBD1 few
TGTGCCAGCAGCCCCTACCTATCACAGGGGGACTATGGCTACACCTTC CASSPYLSQGDYGYTF TRBJ1-2 TRBV5-4 16 TRBD1 NA
TGTGCCAGCAGCTGGCCCGATACGCAGTATTTT CASSWPDTQYF TRBJ2-3 TRBV6-2/TRBV6-3 11 NA NA
TGTGCCAGCAGCAAGTGGCATACGCAGTATTTT CASSKWHTQYF TRBJ2-3 TRBV21-1 11 NA once
TGCAGCGTTGCAGGCTTATCTGGAAACACCATATATTTT CSVAGLSGNTIYF TRBJ1-3 TRBV29-1 13 NA NA
TGTGCCAGCAGCACCGGGACAGGGACTTCACCCCTCCACTTT CASSTGTGTSPLHF TRBJ1-6 TRBV28 14 TRBD1 NA
TGTGCCAGCACAGGGAGGACGACCCAGTACTTC CASTGRTTQYF TRBJ2-5 TRBV25-1 11 NA once
TGTGCCAGCAGCCGAAGACAGGCCCCTTGGTACCAAGAGACCCAGTACTTC CASSRRQAPWYQETQYF TRBJ2-5 TRBV7-4 17 NA NA
TGTGCCACTACCTTAGAGGCAGGGGCGAGCGAGCAGTACTTC CATTLEAGASEQYF TRBJ2-7 TRBV2 14 NA NA
TGTGCCAGCACACAGCCCACTGGGCAAGATGGCTACACCTTC CASTQPTGQDGYTF TRBJ1-2 TRBV6-5 14 NA NA
TGTGCCAGCAGCCAAGAGCGGGGGGTAGGGGGCTACACCTTC CASSQERGVGGYTF TRBJ1-2 TRBV4-2 14 NA few
TGTGCCAGCAGCTCTGGGGGGGAGACCCAGTACTTC CASSSGGETQYF TRBJ2-5 TRBV6-6 12 NA NA
TGTGCCAGTTCCTACGGGGGTCAGGAAAAACTGTTTTTT CASSYGGQEKLFF TRBJ1-4 TRBV7-3 13 NA NA
TGTGCCAGTAGTTTCGGACAGGGACCCTACGAGCAGTACTTC CASSFGQGPYEQYF TRBJ2-7 TRBV19 14 TRBD1 NA
TGTGCCAGCAGTGATACTGTGATCACTGGAAACACCATATATTTT CASSDTVITGNTIYF TRBJ1-3 TRBV25-1 15 NA NA
TGTGCCAGCAGCTTAGATTTCGGGTTATGTGGCTACACCTTC CASSLDFGLCGYTF TRBJ1-2 TRBV11-3 14 NA NA
TGCGCCAGCAGCCAAGACTTCCACGGGGGGACCTACAATGAGCAGTTCTTC CASSQDFHGGTYNEQFF TRBJ2-1 TRBV4-3 17 TRBD2 NA
TGTGCCAGCAGTACCCGACTTAACACAGATACGCAGTATTTT CASSTRLNTDTQYF TRBJ2-3 TRBV6-2/TRBV6-3 14 NA NA
TGTGCCAGCACCCCCTCGGGGGGGGTTGGTGAAAAACTGTTTTTT CASTPSGGVGEKLFF TRBJ1-4 TRBV6-5 15 NA NA
TGTGCCAGCAGCTATAGTGCTACCTACGAGCAGTACTTC CASSYSATYEQYF TRBJ2-7 TRBV12-3/TRBV12-4 13 NA NA
TGTGCTAGTGGTTTGGGACGGGAAGGGTCCTACGAGCAGTACTTC CASGLGREGSYEQYF TRBJ2-7 TRBV12-5 15 NA NA
TGTGCCATGACAGGGTCAGGAAACTATGGCTACACCTTC CAMTGSGNYGYTF TRBJ1-2 TRBV10-3 13 TRBD1 once
TGTGCCAGTAGCATTACAGGGCTGATTGGGGCCCAGCATTTT CASSITGLIGAQHF TRBJ1-5 TRBV19 14 NA NA
TGTGCCAGCTCACCAGACAGGGGAATCAATGAGCAGTTCTTC CASSPDRGINEQFF TRBJ2-1 TRBV18 14 TRBD1 NA
TGCAGCTACTATAATCCGGCCCCAGAGACCCAGTACTTC CSYYNPAPETQYF TRBJ2-5 TRBV29-1 13 NA NA
TGTGCCAGCAGCCTTTCAACAGGGAACACTGAAGCTTTCTTT CASSLSTGNTEAFF TRBJ1-1 TRBV3-1/TRBV3-2 14 NA NA
TGTGCCAGCACTTCCCAGGGGGCAAGCAACACCATATATTTT CASTSQGASNTIYF TRBJ1-3 TRBV6-6 14 TRBD1 NA
TGTGCCAGCAGTGAAGACGGCGGGGGGGGCAATGAGCAGTTCTTC CASSEDGGGGNEQFF TRBJ2-1 TRBV6-1 15 TRBD2 NA
TGTGCCAGTAGTATAGATTCGCGGGGGGGAGGATATGAGCAGTTCTTC CASSIDSRGGGYEQFF TRBJ2-1 TRBV19 16 TRBD2 NA
TGCGCCAGCAGCTTGTTGACGGGTTCGCACTACACCTTC CASSLLTGSHYTF TRBJ1-2 TRBV5-1 13 NA NA
TGCGCCAGCAGCCTCTCCCGGGTAGGGGCAGGCTATGGCTACACCTTC CASSLSRVGAGYGYTF TRBJ1-2 TRBV5-1 16 NA NA
TGTGCCAGCAGCTTAGCTGGTACCAGGGGTTCCGGGGAGCTGTTTTTT CASSLAGTRGSGELFF TRBJ2-2 TRBV11-3 16 NA NA
TGTGCCAGCAGCACTGCTGGACACTCAGGAACCTACGAGCAGTACTTC CASSTAGHSGTYEQYF TRBJ2-7 TRBV7-9 16 NA NA
TGCGCCAGCAGCCCAGGGGGAGCAACTAATGAAAAACTGTTTTTT CASSPGGATNEKLFF TRBJ1-4 TRBV5-1 15 TRBD1 NA
TGTGCCAGCATGAGGGACAGCGTCTCCTTAACTAACTATGGCTACACCTTC CASMRDSVSLTNYGYTF TRBJ1-2 TRBV5-5 17 TRBD1 NA
TGTGCCAGCAGCTTGTCCGCCCAGGGGGGTAGAGACTATGGCTACACCTTC CASSLSAQGGRDYGYTF TRBJ1-2 TRBV11-2 17 TRBD1 NA
TGTGCCAGCAGTTTTATGGGGGACTACACTATACCCCAGCATTTT CASSFMGDYTIPQHF TRBJ1-5 TRBV28 15 NA NA
TGTGCCAGCAGTTTAGTAAGGAGGAACACTGAAGCTTTCTTT CASSLVRRNTEAFF TRBJ1-1 TRBV28 14 NA NA
TGTGCCAGCTCTCCGATTAGGACAGGGGACTCCCTCACAGATACGCAGTATTTT CASSPIRTGDSLTDTQYF TRBJ2-3 TRBV18 18 TRBD1 NA
TGTGCCAGCAGCCCTAGGGGGGGAGGGGAACCTAACAATGAGCAGTTCTTC CASSPRGGGEPNNEQFF TRBJ2-1 TRBV9 17 NA NA
TGTGCCAGCAGCTTTGGCTCGAACACTGAAGCTTTCTTT CASSFGSNTEAFF TRBJ1-1 TRBV11-3 13 NA NA
TGCGCCAGCAGCCGGGCAGGGATCGGGGAGCTGTTTTTT CASSRAGIGELFF TRBJ2-2 TRBV5-1 13 NA NA
TGTGCCAGCTCACCGACGACAGATTACGAGCAGTACTTC CASSPTTDYEQYF TRBJ2-7 TRBV18 13 NA NA
TGTGCCAGCAGTCGACGCGGGGGGGCGGTCCGCGAGACCCAGTACTTC CASSRRGGAVRETQYF TRBJ2-5 TRBV27 16 TRBD2 NA
TGTGCCAGCAGCCAAACCGGGACAGTTCCCTTTTCAACTAATGAAAAACTGTTTTTT CASSQTGTVPFSTNEKLFF TRBJ1-4 TRBV7-2 19 TRBD1 NA
TGTGCCAGCAGTACTTGGGACAGGCTGAACTATGGCTACACCTTC CASSTWDRLNYGYTF TRBJ1-2 TRBV27 15 TRBD1 few
TGTGCCAGCAGTCCCTCACCGGGACAGTACGCTTCAACTAATGAAAAACTGTTTTTT CASSPSPGQYASTNEKLFF TRBJ1-4 TRBV28 19 TRBD1 NA
TGTGCCAGCAGCCTCCCGACGGGGACCCAGTACTTC CASSLPTGTQYF TRBJ2-5 TRBV6-5 12 NA NA
TGTGCCAGCAGCCCTAGACAGGGGCCCCAACTGAACACTGAAGCTTTCTTT CASSPRQGPQLNTEAFF TRBJ1-1 TRBV9 17 TRBD1 NA
TGTGCCAGCAGCTTTCAGGGTCAGGGGACTGAAGCTTTCTTT CASSFQGQGTEAFF TRBJ1-1 TRBV7-8 14 NA many